The 15 T cell receptor beta chains presented below share a single source sample, sequenced in a study of PD-1 blockade in classical Hodgkin lymphoma. Every single patient, without exception, relapsed after autologous stem cell transplantation, and brentuximab vedotin exposure varied. Measured with immunoSEQ multiplex PCR; TCRdb has only the in-frame clones, and not every one. The sample contains around 35,000 clones, about 91% of which appear only once. Source: peripheral blood mononuclear cells (PBMCs), taken before the second cycle of nivolumab. Every receptor here comes from a human donor with classical Hodgkin lymphoma.

The CDR3 sequence is CASSFGTISYEQYF. DNA of the CDR3: TGTGCCAGCAGCTTCGGAACAATCTCCTACGAGCAGTACTTC. This chain connects TRBV7-2 to TRBJ2-7; D not certain. Trimming cost V 3 bases and J 0 bases, with 9 bases left between them. Germline CDR1 is SGHTA and CDR2 is FQGNSA. The CDR3 is made up of 14 amino acids.

This rearrangement joins TRBV5-1 to TRBJ2-5; D perhaps matches TRBD1 (6 bases). Deletions cut 1 base from V and 4 bases from J, with 8 bases between. Germline values: CDR1 SGHRS, CDR2 YFSETQ. The CDR3 loop spans 13 amino acids. In DNA form, the CDR3 reads TGCGCCAGCAGCTTGAGCAGGGGAGAGACCCAGTACTTC. This codes for CASSLSRGETQYF.

The chain combines TRBV5-1 with TRBJ2-1; 14 bases are shared with TRBD2. Germline assignment: CDR1 SGHRS and CDR2 YFSETQ. The V gene end was trimmed by 7 bases and the J gene end by 0 bases; junction bases not matched to a gene: 9. This CDR3 spans 18 amino acids. CDR3: CASWGTSGRYNSYNEQFF. CDR3 in DNA: TGCGCCAGCTGGGGGACTAGCGGGAGATATAACTCCTACAATGAGCAGTTCTTC.

The chain is built from TRBV6-1 and TRBJ2-4, with 7 bases that match TRBD2. The trim removed 5 bases at V and 9 bases at J, leaving 13 bases unmatched. The V gene's germline CDR1 is MNHNS and CDR2 SASEGT. This CDR3 region has 15 residues. This chain's CDR3 is CASSSASTSDIIQYF. Here the CDR3 DNA reads TGTGCCAGCAGTTCCGCCTCTACTAGCGATATCATTCAGTACTTC.

CDR3 in amino acids: CASNPSGGNEQYF. Here the CDR3 DNA reads TGTGCCAGCAATCCATCCGGTGGGAACGAGCAGTACTTC. The chain links TRBV7-9 to TRBJ2-7, with D hard to call. This CDR3 comprises 13 residues. Germline V gives CDR1 SEHNR, CDR2 FQNEAQ (reference sequence). Trimming cost V 7 bases and J 5 bases, with 15 bases left between them.

V usage is TRBV10-2 and J usage is TRBJ2-1; D might be TRBD1 (7 bases). The CDR3 runs to 19 residues. Germline CDR1 WSHSY, CDR2 SAAADI. The V gene lost 0 bases and the J gene lost 5 bases, with 23 bases spanning the gap. CDR3 residues: CASSESTGAQAGGNNEQFF. CDR3 coding DNA: TGCGCCAGCAGTGAGTCGACGGGGGCGCAGGCAGGGGGAAACAATGAGCAGTTCTTC.

The genes are TRBV30 and TRBJ2-7; D perhaps matches TRBD2 (6 bases). The germline V gene has CDR1 GTSNPN and CDR2 SVGIG (reference sequence). The CDR3 spans 14 residues. Trimming took 2 bases from V and 0 from J, leaving 11 bases between them. CDR3 coding DNA: TGTGCCTGGAGTCTTAGCGGTAGCTCCTACGAGCAGTACTTC. Translation: CAWSLSGSSYEQYF. Filled out from reference TRBV30 and TRBJ2-7, the complete variable domain reads SQTIHQWPATLVQPVGSPLSLECTVEGTSNPNLYWYRQAAGRGLQLLFYSVGIGQISSEVPQNLSASRPQDRQFILSSKKLLLSDSGFYLCAWSLSGSSYEQYFGPGTRLTVT.

The chain recombines TRBV11-3 with TRBJ1-4; perhaps TRBD1 as D (5 bases). Germline CDR1 reads SGHNT; CDR2 reads YENEEA. The CDR3 runs 14 residues. Trimming cost V 3 bases and J 4 bases, with 9 bases left between them. Here the CDR3 DNA reads TGTGCCAGCAGCTTGGGACCCAATAATGAAAAACTGTTTTTT. Its protein product is CASSLGPNNEKLFF.

The genes are TRBV19 and TRBJ2-3; D remains ambiguous. V was pared by 3 bases and J by 2 bases, with 6 bases between. The germline gives CDR1 LNHDA, CDR2 SQIVND (reference sequence). This CDR3 is 13 amino acids long. CDR3 bases: TGTGCCAGTAGTATCGGAATCACAGATACGCAGTATTTT. It is translated as CASSIGITDTQYF.

Here the CDR3 reads CSSKGVSYNEQFF. CDR3 DNA: TGCAGCTCCAAAGGGGTTTCATACAATGAGCAGTTCTTC. This chain joins TRBV29-1 and TRBJ2-1, with a tentative D call TRBD1 (5 bases). Trimming shortened V by 8 bases and J by 4 bases, and 15 bases separated the two germline ends. This CDR3 is 13 amino acids long. Per the germline V gene, CDR1 is SQVTM and CDR2 is ANQGSEA.

The chain employs TRBV6-5 and TRBJ2-7; tentatively, D is TRBD1 (5 bases). The CDR3 sequence is 16 residues long. CDR1 and CDR2 (germline): MNHEY, SVGAGI. With 0 bases removed from V and 1 base from J, the gap between germline ends came to 13 bases. The CDR3 is CASSYSSGMRSYEQYF. For the CDR3, the DNA is TGTGCCAGCAGTTACTCGTCAGGGATGAGGTCCTACGAGCAGTACTTC.

The rearrangement joins TRBV6-5 to TRBJ2-1; a weak D match, TRBD1 (5 bases). There are 15 residues in the CDR3. Per germline, CDR1 MNHEY and CDR2 SVGAGI. V lost 9 bases and J lost 0, with 15 bases in between. CDR3 amino acids: CASSLGQPSYNEQFF. DNA for the CDR3: TGTGCCAGTTCCCTGGGGCAGCCCTCCTACAATGAGCAGTTCTTC.

CDR3 DNA sequence: TGTGCCAGCAGTGTTAGCAGCTACGAGCAGTACTTC. Amino acid sequence: CASSVSSYEQYF. The chain links TRBV25-1 to TRBJ2-7, with D uncertain. The V gene lost 4 bases and the J gene lost 3 bases, with 7 bases spanning the gap. CDR1 and CDR2 from the germline V gene are MGHDK and SYGVNS. This CDR3 has 12 amino acids.

The chain has TRBV7-9 and TRBJ1-2; the D gene is possibly TRBD1 (5 bases). V was shortened by 5 bases and J by 1 base, with 17 bases between the two germline ends. Germline V CDR1 and CDR2: SEHNR, FQNEAQ (reference sequence). The CDR3 totals 16 residues. Here the CDR3 reads CASSPPGRALNYGYTF. DNA of the CDR3: TGTGCCAGCAGCCCCCCCGGCAGGGCTCTTAACTATGGCTACACCTTC.

The chain joins TRBV18 to TRBJ2-1; 8 bases agree with TRBD2. Per the germline V gene, CDR1 is KGHSH and CDR2 is LQKENI. CDR3 length equals 16 residues. With V trimmed by 6 bases and J by 10 bases, 17 bases remained unmatched. CDR3 region: CASSLGGGLGELEQFF. CDR3 nucleotides: TGTGCCAGCTCCCTCGGGGGGGGACTAGGGGAACTAGAGCAGTTCTTC.